The T cell receptor (beta chain) under discussion was sequenced for a study of blood T cell repertoires in COVID-19. Study in general: PBMCs, B-cell-depleted T cells, or T cells were the source of the cDNA or gDNA that made up the material.

Germline values: CDR1 SGHVS, CDR2 FQNEAQ. Trimming took 2 bases from V and 4 from J, leaving 12 bases between them. CDR3 length: 16 residues. Assay used: immunoSEQ multiplex PCR; TCRdb lists only in-frame clones, some missing. The sample lists about 200,000 clones; 85% were seen once. The specimen sequenced was peripheral blood. This sequence originates from an elderly woman with acute or convalescent COVID-19. The V and J genes are TRBV7-8 and TRBJ1-6; no clear D. CDR3 region: CASSLNQAGYNSPLHF. The CDR3, as DNA: TGTGCCAGCAGCTTAAACCAGGCGGGTTATAATTCACCCCTCCACTTT.